Listed below are T cell receptor beta chains from one sample, sequenced in a study of T cells after yellow fever vaccination. Each CDR3 protein gets one entry after TCRdb re-called the 5' RACE reads with MiXCR. Of 250,000 or so distinct CDR3 sequences listed, more than 3.5% were seen once; the top ten hold around 19%. The material sequenced was PBMCs, taken 15 days after the yellow fever booster vaccination. The receptors stem from a man between 18 and 29 years old who received the YFV17D yellow fever vaccine. CDR3s include the opening cysteine and the closing phenylalanine or tryptophan. D genes are given only for firm matches. For some rows the clone size is stated as once, few or many, or as a class when expanded; others skip it.

clone_size	v_call	d_call	j_call	cdr3_nt	cdr3_aa
.	TRBV5-4	.	TRBJ1-2	TGTGCCAGCAGCGACAAGTTTAAAGGGGGCTACACCTTC	CASSDKFKGGYTF
many	TRBV7-2	.	TRBJ1-5	TGTGCCAGCAGCTTAGTACGGCAGGTTGGTCAGCCCCAGCATTTT	CASSLVRQVGQPQHF
many	TRBV24-1	TRBD1	TRBJ2-5	TGTGCCACCAGTGCGTCACAGGGGAGTAAAGAGACCCAGTACTTC	CATSASQGSKETQYF
few	TRBV7-9	.	TRBJ2-1	TGTGCCAGCAGCTTACCCTACGGCCCAGGGGATGAGCAGTTCTTC	CASSLPYGPGDEQFF
many	TRBV20-1	.	TRBJ2-7	TGCAGTGCTAGAGATGGCAGAGATTACGAGCAGTACTTC	CSARDGRDYEQYF
many	TRBV7-8	.	TRBJ1-1	TGTGCCAGCAGGAACCCCCGGGACCCCAGTGAAGCTTTCTTT	CASRNPRDPSEAFF
.	TRBV5-4	TRBD1	TRBJ1-5	TGTGCCAGCAGCAGCGACAGGGCCAATCAGCCCCAGCATTTT	CASSSDRANQPQHF
many	TRBV5-1	.	TRBJ2-3	TGCGCCAGCAGCTTGGCTAGAAGCCCGGAGGATACGCAGTATTTT	CASSLARSPEDTQYF
few	TRBV29-1	.	TRBJ2-7	TGCAGCGCTAGCAAGTCTCCGCCCTACGAGCAGTACTTC	CSASKSPPYEQYF
many	TRBV7-2	TRBD1	TRBJ1-4	TGTGCCAGCAGCCCGGACAGGGGTAATGAAAAACTGTTTTTT	CASSPDRGNEKLFF
many	TRBV5-1	TRBD1	TRBJ2-2	TGCGCCAGCAGCTTCACCGGGACAGGGGACACCGGGGAGCTGTTTTTT	CASSFTGTGDTGELFF
many	TRBV3-1	TRBD1	TRBJ1-2	TGTGCCAGCAGCCCGGACAGGGGATACTATGGCTACACCTTC	CASSPDRGYYGYTF
few	TRBV5-1	.	TRBJ1-2	TGCGCCAGCAGCTTGGAGGCGACAGGATCCTATGGCTACACCTTC	CASSLEATGSYGYTF
many	TRBV7-9	.	TRBJ1-1	TGTGCCAGCAGCTTTTCAAGGGGCAGGAACACTGAAGCTTTCTTT	CASSFSRGRNTEAFF
many	TRBV4-3	.	TRBJ2-7	TGCGCCAGCAGCCAAGCTCCGCAAACAGGGTCCCAGCAGTACTTC	CASSQAPQTGSQQYF
many	TRBV7-2	.	TRBJ2-7	TGTGCCAGCAGCTTAGCGCCGATGACCTACGAGCAGTACTTC	CASSLAPMTYEQYF
many	TRBV4-1	.	TRBJ1-4	TGCGCCAGCAGCCCCCGAGGGGGTAATGAAAAACTGTTTTTT	CASSPRGGNEKLFF
many	TRBV10-3	TRBD1	TRBJ1-5	TGTGCCATCAGTGAGGGGACAGCTTCCAATCAGCCCCAGCATTTT	CAISEGTASNQPQHF
many	TRBV7-2	.	TRBJ1-1	TGTGCCAGCAGCACCAGATCGGCGGGTGAAGCTTTCTTT	CASSTRSAGEAFF
many	TRBV7-2	.	TRBJ2-1	TGTGCCAGCAGCTTGTCGGGGAGGAGCTCCTACAATGAGCAGTTCTTC	CASSLSGRSSYNEQFF
.	TRBV28	TRBD2	TRBJ2-1	TGTGCCAGCGTGGCGGGGGGTCCGTACAATGAGCAGTTCTTC	CASVAGGPYNEQFF
many	TRBV7-2	.	TRBJ1-2	TGTGCCAGCAGCTTAGGGCGGCCGGAGGGAGGCTACACCTTC	CASSLGRPEGGYTF
many	TRBV12-3/TRBV12-4	.	TRBJ2-6	TGTGCCAGCATGTCCGGGGCCAACGTCCTGACTTTC	CASMSGANVLTF
many	TRBV11-2	.	TRBJ1-2	TGTGCCAGCAGCCGTATTTCACGCGACTATGGCTACACCTTC	CASSRISRDYGYTF
many	TRBV20-1	.	TRBJ1-5	TGCAGTGCTATCCCCCCTGAAGTGAGCAATCAGCCCCAGCATTTT	CSAIPPEVSNQPQHF
many	TRBV7-9	.	TRBJ1-1	TGTGCCAGCAGCTTTCCCGTCTTCAGGCCCGAGTTTGAAGCTTTCTTT	CASSFPVFRPEFEAFF
many	TRBV25-1	TRBD2	TRBJ2-5	TGTGCCAGCAGGACGATAGCGGGGGACCAAGAGACCCAGTACTTC	CASRTIAGDQETQYF